Sequencing of this T cell receptor (beta chain) was carried out in a study of regulatory T cells in long-lasting Graves disease. Whole-study findings and limits: With persistent disease, TRBV28, TRBJ1-2 and TRBJ2-5 were the favored segments. Because few samples were included, accuracy may have been lower.

The germline V gene has CDR1 SGHAT and CDR2 FQNNGV. This CDR3 is 18 amino acids long. Points on this clonotype: The antigen remains unidentified. A read error is possible here, since a much larger clone lies one base away.

Sequencing libraries for TCR beta were prepared with iRepertoire HTBI primers and Arm-PCR of CDR3 regions. One entry per CDR3 protein results from TCRdb running MiXCR on the multiplex PCR reads. The repertoire has about 320,000 distinct CDR3 sequences, 18% of them found once; the top ten carry roughly 40%. As for time point: newly diagnosed GD, antithyroid drugs for less than 3 months. The TCR library was prepared using RNA isolated from PBMCs. The J gene is TRBJ2-1, the V gene TRBV11-2; TRBD2 is a possible D gene (6 bases). Source: peripheral blood mononuclear cells (PBMCs), taken at new diagnosis, from a patient treated with antithyroid drugs. The TCR originated in a female donor with Graves disease. The CDR3 DNA sequence: TGTGCCAGCAGCTTAATACTCGCGGGATCGAGCTCCTACAATGGGCAGTTCTTC. Amino acids: CASSLILAGSSSYNGQFF.